The 3 T cell receptor beta chains below all came from one sample that was sequenced in a study of spatial heterogeneity in lung cancer. As for time point: blood at routine non-recurrence follow-up after resection. In each case, whole RNA from tumor, nontumor lung or frozen PBMC was sequenced unsorted. TCRdb re-called the 5' RACE reads with MiXCR, one entry per CDR3 protein. The data hold about 120,000 distinct CDR3 sequences, with approximately 12% observed a single time. The material was PBMCs, obtained at follow-up. Source of these receptors: a male donor with early-stage non-small cell lung cancer.

In its sample, this clonotype was seen a few times. The CDR3 sequence: CASSPWVSNANTGELFF. Here the CDR3 DNA reads TGTGCCAGCAGCCCCTGGGTTTCAAACGCGAACACCGGGGAGCTGTTTTTT. The chain employs TRBV4-2 and TRBJ2-2; no clear D. V was clipped by 4 bases and J by 0 bases, with 15 bases between them. This CDR3 is built from 17 residues. CDR1 and CDR2 (germline): LGHNA, YNFKEQ.

At least ten counts were recorded for this clonotype. The J gene is TRBJ2-5, the V gene TRBV21-1; TRBD2, the D gene given by the table, was not confirmed from the DNA. TRBV21-1 is designated a pseudogene. This CDR3 is 16 amino acids long. CDR3 nucleotides: TGTGCCAGCAGCAACCTCCCACGGACGGTCCAAGAGACCCAGTACTTC. Amino acids: CASSNLPRTVQETQYF.

The sample holds a few counts of this clonotype. V usage is TRBV29-1 and J usage is TRBJ2-1; tentative D call: TRBD1 (6 bases). V dropped 5 bases and J dropped 6 bases, with 20 bases sitting between them. Germline loops: CDR1 SQVTM, CDR2 ANQGSEA. CDR3 size: 15 residues. Written as DNA, the CDR3 is TGCAGCGTTATCGTGCAAGGACAGCTGATCAATGAGCAGTTCTTC. Translation gives CSVIVQGQLINEQFF.